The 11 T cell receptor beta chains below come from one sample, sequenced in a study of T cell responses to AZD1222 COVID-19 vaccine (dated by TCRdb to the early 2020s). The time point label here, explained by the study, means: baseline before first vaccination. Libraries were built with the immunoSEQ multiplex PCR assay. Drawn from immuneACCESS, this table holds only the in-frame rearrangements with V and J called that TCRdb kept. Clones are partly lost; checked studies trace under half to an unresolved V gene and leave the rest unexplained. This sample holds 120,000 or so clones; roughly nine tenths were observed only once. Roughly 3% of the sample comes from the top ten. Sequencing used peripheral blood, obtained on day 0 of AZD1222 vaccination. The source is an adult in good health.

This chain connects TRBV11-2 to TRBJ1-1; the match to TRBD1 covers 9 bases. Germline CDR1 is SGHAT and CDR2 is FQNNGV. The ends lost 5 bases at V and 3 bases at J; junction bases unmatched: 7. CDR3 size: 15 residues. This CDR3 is CASSPGQGWDTEAFF. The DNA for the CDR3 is TGTGCCAGCAGCCCCGGACAGGGGTGGGACACTGAAGCTTTCTTT.

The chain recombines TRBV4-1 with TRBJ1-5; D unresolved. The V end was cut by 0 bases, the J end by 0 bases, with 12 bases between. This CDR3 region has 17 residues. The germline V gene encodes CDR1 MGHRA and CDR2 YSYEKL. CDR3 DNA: TGCGCCAGCAGCCAAGACCTCCACGGGCGTAGCAATCAGCCCCAGCATTTT. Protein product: CASSQDLHGRSNQPQHF.

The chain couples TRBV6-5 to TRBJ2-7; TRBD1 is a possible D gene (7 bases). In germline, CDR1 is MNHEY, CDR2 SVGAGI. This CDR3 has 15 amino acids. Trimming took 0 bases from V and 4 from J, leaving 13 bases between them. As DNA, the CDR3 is TGTGCCAGCAGTTACTCCCCCCAGGGGGGTTACGAGCAGTACTTC. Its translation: CASSYSPQGGYEQYF.

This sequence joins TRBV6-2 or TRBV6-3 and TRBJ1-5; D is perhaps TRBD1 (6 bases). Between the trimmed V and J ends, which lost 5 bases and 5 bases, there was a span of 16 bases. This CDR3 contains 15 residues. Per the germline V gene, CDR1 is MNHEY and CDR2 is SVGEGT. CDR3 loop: CASSSAGHIYQPQHF. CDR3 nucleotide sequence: TGTGCCAGCAGTAGCGCGGGACACATTTATCAGCCCCAGCATTTT.

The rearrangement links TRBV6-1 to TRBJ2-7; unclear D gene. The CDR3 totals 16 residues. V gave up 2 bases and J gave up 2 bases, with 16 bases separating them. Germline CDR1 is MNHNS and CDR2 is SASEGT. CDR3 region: CASSETLLPGTYEQYF. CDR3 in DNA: TGTGCCAGCAGTGAAACCCTCCTCCCAGGAACCTACGAGCAGTACTTC.

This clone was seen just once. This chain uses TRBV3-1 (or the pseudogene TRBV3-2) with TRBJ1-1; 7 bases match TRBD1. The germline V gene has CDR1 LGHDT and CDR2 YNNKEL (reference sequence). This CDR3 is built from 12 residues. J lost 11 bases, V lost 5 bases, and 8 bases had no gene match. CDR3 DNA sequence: TGTGCCAGCAGCAACCGACAGGGTGGGGCTTTCTTT. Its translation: CASSNRQGGAFF.

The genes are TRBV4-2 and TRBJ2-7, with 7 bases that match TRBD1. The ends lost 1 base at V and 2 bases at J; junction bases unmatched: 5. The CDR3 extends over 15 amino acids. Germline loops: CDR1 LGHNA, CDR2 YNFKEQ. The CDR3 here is CASSQGGTATYEQYF. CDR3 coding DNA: TGTGCCAGCAGCCAAGGGGGGACAGCAACCTACGAGCAGTACTTC.

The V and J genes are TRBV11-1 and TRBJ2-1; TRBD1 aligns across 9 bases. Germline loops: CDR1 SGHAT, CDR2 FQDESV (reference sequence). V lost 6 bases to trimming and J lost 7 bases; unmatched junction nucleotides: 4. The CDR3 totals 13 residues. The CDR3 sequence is CASSPDRGNEQFF. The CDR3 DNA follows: TGTGCCAGCAGTCCCGACAGGGGGAATGAGCAGTTCTTC.

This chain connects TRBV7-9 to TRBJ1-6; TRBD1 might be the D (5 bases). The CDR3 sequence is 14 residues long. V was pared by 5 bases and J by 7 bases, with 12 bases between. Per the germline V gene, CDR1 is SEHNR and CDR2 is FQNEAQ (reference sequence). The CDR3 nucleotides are TGTGCCAGCAGCCGGGACGGATACAATTCACCCCTCCACTTT. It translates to CASSRDGYNSPLHF.

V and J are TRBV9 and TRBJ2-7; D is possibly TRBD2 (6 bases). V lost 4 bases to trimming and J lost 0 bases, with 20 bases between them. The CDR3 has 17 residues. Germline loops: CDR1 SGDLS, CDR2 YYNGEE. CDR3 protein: CASSPHGDSFGSYEQYF. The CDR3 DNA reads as TGTGCCAGCAGCCCCCATGGGGACTCCTTTGGCTCCTACGAGCAGTACTTC.

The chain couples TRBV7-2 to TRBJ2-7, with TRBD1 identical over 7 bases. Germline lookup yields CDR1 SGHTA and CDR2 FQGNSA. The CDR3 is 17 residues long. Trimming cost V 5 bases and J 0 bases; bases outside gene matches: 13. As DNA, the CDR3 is TGTGCCAGCAGCCGTACAGGGGCTGGTACCTTCTCCTACGAGCAGTACTTC. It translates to CASSRTGAGTFSYEQYF.